This TCR beta chain is drawn from a study of spatial heterogeneity in lung cancer. The study, taken as a whole, reports: Within tumors, counts of expanded alpha and beta TCRs tracked tumor mutation counts.

Time point described: sample taken at primary tumor resection. Researchers sequenced whole RNA taken from tumor, nontumor lung or frozen PBMC without sorting. The germline V gene has CDR1 SGHNT and CDR2 YYREEE (reference sequence). The V and J ends lost 2 bases and 0 bases respectively, with 10 bases between them. The CDR3 contains 15 residues. On this clonotype: What it binds is not known. The size of this beta chain means little, since it is a stray read in a library made for alpha chains.

All TCR cDNA molecules were individually tagged with a unique molecular identifier. TCRdb processed the 5' RACE reads anew with MiXCR; each CDR3 protein has one entry. The table includes 15,000 to 20,000 distinct CDR3 sequences, roughly a tenth detected once. The sample in question was lung tumor tissue, obtained at surgery. The sequence came from a female donor with early-stage non-small cell lung cancer. The chain employs TRBV5-4 and TRBJ2-3; D gene unclear. CDR3 sequence: CASSFSGASTDTQYF. The CDR3 coding sequence is TGTGCCAGCAGCTTTTCAGGAGCTAGCACAGATACGCAGTATTTT.